Listed here is a single T cell receptor (beta chain). Some clones are missing from TCRdb's copy, which holds only in-frame ones; the method was immunoSEQ multiplex PCR. In the table there are some 350,000 clones, 67% of which are singletons. The record originates from a study of cytotoxic CD8 clonotypes in ibrutinib-treated CLL. The ends were cut back, 3 bases at V and 7 bases at J, with 9 bases in the middle. Germline V CDR1 and CDR2: SQVTM, ANQGSEA. The CDR3 is 11 residues long. J is TRBJ1-1 and V is TRBV29-1; possible D gene TRBD1, 5 bases. The material sequenced was PBMCs, taken after 36 months of ibrutinib treatment. The TCR originated in a human donor with chronic lymphocytic leukemia. The CDR3 nucleotides read TGCAGCGTTGAGCAGGGATATGAAGCTTTCTTT. Protein product: CSVEQGYEAFF.